This T cell receptor beta chain is drawn from a study of T cells in Graves' hyperthyroidism and ophthalmopathy (dated by TCRdb to about 2019). Context from the whole study: Peripheral blood was sampled at the time of initial diagnosis, prior to any treatment. A discovery cohort of around 100 patients, 43 with Graves' ophthalmopathy and 55 to 60 with stable Graves' hyperthyroidism, was used to find distinguishing TCR V-J signatures. An independent validation cohort of some 18 hyperthyroidism patients and 17 patients who later progressed to ophthalmopathy tested prospective prediction of ophthalmopathy. The roughly 100 discovery patients were randomly split 7:3 into training and test sets. In addition, the study compared T-cell repertoires in thyroid tissue and in blood from roughly six Graves' hyperthyroidism patients. After blood sampling, hyperthyroidism patients were treated with methimazole at a starting dose of 30 mg daily, and ophthalmopathy patients were treated with high-dose intravenous methylprednisolone. TCR Vbeta CDR3 sequencing of approximately 140 peripheral blood samples (roughly 41 ophthalmopathy, 75 to 85 hyperthyroidism and some 17 progressor patients) is reported in the paper.

This clonotype occurred many times. The clone's antigen remains unknown. It has no much larger one-base neighbor in the sample; base qualities were not kept. What the work shows at the level of the full study, not this receptor alone: Most expanded thyroid clonotypes (frequency above 0.001) were also detected in blood, a finding suggesting that blood repertoires may reflect thyroid immune responses. In validation, progression to ophthalmopathy was predicted by the model with more than 65% sensitivity and 72.22% specificity, a median of roughly six months before onset. Sample size was not statistically predetermined, and blinding of investigators to group allocation was not performed. A model built on a 13 V-J signature distinguished ophthalmopathy from stable hyperthyroidism, reaching about 88% sensitivity and about 81% specificity in cross-validation and 80%/75% in testing.

The CDR3 spans 15 residues, from the cysteine through the phenylalanine. Only CDR3 DNA is held: 45 bases, read in frame from base 1. V sheds 0 bases and J sheds 3 bases, leaving 11 bases between their ends. CDR1 and CDR2 (DFQATT, SNEGSKA) derive from the germline V gene (reference sequence). The TCR beta CDR3 regions were amplified from the RNA transcripts. For the first round of RT-PCR on the TCR CDR3, the HTBI primer set was used together with the Qiagen OneStep RT-PCR kit. The libraries were constructed in a second round of multiplex PCR and then size-selected and purified. Paired-end sequencing of the libraries was performed with 100 bp reads on an Illumina HiSeq2000. The authors processed their data as follows. SOAPnuke was used to process the raw data, removing reads that contained adapters or uncalled bases, had a mean Phred below 15, or lacked an exact match to the constant primer or identifier. High-quality paired reads were merged using COPE v1.2.5, and each unique nucleotide sequence was defined as a clonotype. MiTCR v1.1 was used to align the clonotypes against IMGT TRBV, TRBD and TRBJ reference segments. The analysis was restricted to V-J combinations with a frequency above 0.0001, which together covered about 99% of the repertoires. A TCS score was defined as the ratio between F50 (clonal expansion) and ExV (chaos), using BLOSUM62-based TCRdist between CDR3 peptides within each V-J. Welch's t-statistics and random forest reduced 500 to 650 V-J features to around 14, which were used in a naive Bayes classifier (R e1071). TCRdb passed the public sequencing reads through fastp at Q25 and MiXCR, retaining productive beta sequences. Rows with a matching CDR3 protein are joined into one entry that keeps the most common DNA and genes. It is TCRdb's table, rather than the study itself, that gives the V and J calls and clone size. A total of 300,000 to 400,000 distinct CDR3 sequences appear in this sample, around a fifth of them only once. About 50% of the sample is in the top ten clones.

A patient counted as having stable Graves' hyperthyroidism if no progression to ophthalmopathy occurred over 18 months of follow-up. Hyperthyroidism patients were newly diagnosed, with disease duration under 2 months, and aged 18 to 65 years. Patients with uncontrolled infections, other autoimmune diseases, pregnancy or lactation were excluded. Diagnoses were based on clinical symptoms, serum thyroxine and TRAb, thyroid ultrasound and orbital computed tomography. PBMCs were separated from roughly 10 ml of fresh peripheral blood using Ficoll-Paque density gradient centrifugation. Total RNA was extracted using Trizol reagent, and RNA quality was assessed on an Agilent 2100 Bioanalyzer.

This clonotype was obtained from a woman between 50 and 59 years old with Graves' hyperthyroidism. The sequence is built from TRBV20-1 and TRBJ2-2; the D region possibly corresponds to TRBD2 (5 bases align). The sample consisted of blood. The nucleotide sequence is TGCAGTGCTAGAGATCGAGGGTCGCACACCGGGGAGCTGTTTTTT. This yields the protein CSARDRGSHTGELFF.